This is a list of T cell receptor beta chains from one sample in a study of beta chain features in type 1 diabetes. Profiling relied on immunoSEQ multiplex PCR, and the TCRdb table lists in-frame clones only, not all of them. This sample has hundreds of thousands of clones, with 12% to 15% found just once. The sample was naive CD4+ T cells from blood. These receptors originate from a woman in her thirties or forties in good health. The CDR3 runs from the conserved cysteine through the conserved F or W. Each record gives: J gene, V gene, D gene, clone size, CDR3 DNA, CDR3 protein. The D gene is left open where the match is weak. Clone size is given for some rows only: seen once, a few or many times, or a class if the clone is expanded.

TRBJ2-7,TRBV7-8,TRBD2,few,TGTGCCAGCAGCCTTACTAGCGGGGACTACGAGCAGTACTTC,CASSLTSGDYEQYF
TRBJ2-7,TRBV6-1,.,.,TGTGCCACCCAGGAGGGGGGGGGCGGCTACGAGCAGTACTTC,CATQEGGGGYEQYF
TRBJ2-1,TRBV7-2,TRBD2,few,TGTGCCAGCAGCTTAGGTAGCGGGGGGCCTACTTGGGAGCAGTTCTTC,CASSLGSGGPTWEQFF
TRBJ1-3,TRBV28,TRBD1,.,TGTGCCAGCAGGGTTGGACAGGTCGGAAACACCATATATTTT,CASRVGQVGNTIYF
TRBJ1-4,TRBV18,.,.,TGTGCCAGCTCACCCGGGGATGAAAAACTGTTTTTT,CASSPGDEKLFF
TRBJ2-2,TRBV6-5,.,.,TGTGCCAGCAGTGGACTCGATAACACCGGGGAGCTGTTTTTT,CASSGLDNTGELFF
TRBJ2-1,TRBV7-2,TRBD2,.,TGTGCCAGCAGCTTAGTAGCGGGGGCCTACAATGAGCAGTTCTTC,CASSLVAGAYNEQFF
TRBJ2-1,TRBV5-1,TRBD2,.,TGCGCCAGCAGCCTCCGGACTAGCGGGGTCGCCAATGAGCAGTTCTTC,CASSLRTSGVANEQFF
TRBJ1-5,TRBV18,.,.,TGTGCCAGCTCACTAGAGAGTAGCAATCAGCCCCAGCATTTT,CASSLESSNQPQHF
TRBJ1-2,TRBV12-5,.,few,TGTGCTAGTGGTTTGGTCACAGGGTATTATGGCTACACCTTC,CASGLVTGYYGYTF
TRBJ2-1,TRBV19,.,.,TGTGCCAGTAGTATAGGCGGAAGGGAGCAGTTCTTC,CASSIGGREQFF
TRBJ2-7,TRBV5-4,.,.,TGTGCCAGCAGCCCAGGAACTGGCAGGGAAACCTACGAGCAGTACTTC,CASSPGTGRETYEQYF
TRBJ2-7,TRBV19,TRBD1,few,TGTGCCAGTAGTATGGCGTGGGACAGGATGTACGAGCAGTACTTC,CASSMAWDRMYEQYF
TRBJ1-6,TRBV2,TRBD1,few,TGTGCCAGCACCCCGGACAGGGTCGGACCTTCACCCCTCCACTTT,CASTPDRVGPSPLHF
TRBJ2-3,TRBV2,.,many,TGTGCCACCTCGTCCACAGATACGCAGTATTTT,CATSSTDTQYF
TRBJ1-3,TRBV4-1,.,.,TGCGCCAGCAGCCAATACAGGCAGACTGGAAACACCATATATTTT,CASSQYRQTGNTIYF
TRBJ2-7,TRBV4-1,TRBD1,.,TGCGCCAGCAGCCACTTGGGACAGGGCCTCGAGCAGTACTTC,CASSHLGQGLEQYF
TRBJ2-3,TRBV6-5,.,few,TGTGCCAGCATTTCGGGGGGCACAGATACGCAGTATTTT,CASISGGTDTQYF
TRBJ1-2,TRBV9,TRBD1,few,TGTGCCAGCCAGCTGCGGACAGGGGGCTCGAGCTACACCTTC,CASQLRTGGSSYTF
TRBJ2-5,TRBV2,TRBD2,.,TGTGCCAGCAACAGCGGGGGGCGAAAGACCCAGTACTTC,CASNSGGRKTQYF
TRBJ1-4,TRBV14,.,few,TGTGCCAGCAGCCGAGGAAATCGGAATGAAAAACTGTTTTTT,CASSRGNRNEKLFF
TRBJ2-5,TRBV7-2,TRBD2,.,TGTGCCAGCAGCCCTGGGACTAGCGGTGCAGAGACCCAGTACTTC,CASSPGTSGAETQYF
TRBJ2-3,TRBV18,.,.,TGTGCCAGCTCACCAACCCAGGCTAGCACAGATACGCAGTATTTT,CASSPTQASTDTQYF
TRBJ2-7,TRBV6-5,.,few,TGTGCCAGCAGTTACTCGGGAGCGGACTCCTACGAGCAGTACTTC,CASSYSGADSYEQYF
TRBJ2-4,TRBV28,TRBD2,few,TGTGCCAGCAGTTTAGGGCCGGGACTAGCGGGGGGGCAGGACATTCAGTACTTC,CASSLGPGLAGGQDIQYF
TRBJ2-5,TRBV15,.,.,TGTGCCACCAGCAGAACAGGGAAGGAAGAGACCCAGTACTTC,CATSRTGKEETQYF
TRBJ1-5,TRBV2,.,.,TGTGCCAGCAGTCCCCTGAGGGTATCTAATCAGCCCCAGCATTTT,CASSPLRVSNQPQHF
TRBJ1-5,TRBV6-6,.,.,TGTGCCAGCGTACCGCCAGGGGACAATCAGCCCCAGCATTTT,CASVPPGDNQPQHF
TRBJ1-2,TRBV7-2,TRBD1,few,TGTGCCAGCAGCCTACAGGGGCAATCTGGCTACACCTTC,CASSLQGQSGYTF
TRBJ2-7,TRBV19,.,.,TGTGCCAGTTCGTCAGGGATAACCTACGAGCAGTACTTC,CASSSGITYEQYF
TRBJ1-2,TRBV19,.,.,TGTGCCAGTAGTATATTTGACCCAGGCTATGGCTACACCTTC,CASSIFDPGYGYTF
TRBJ1-1,TRBV18,.,few,TGTGCCAGCTCGGGGGGGAGGCGTGGAACTGAAGCTTTCTTT,CASSGGRRGTEAFF
TRBJ1-2,TRBV10-3,TRBD1,few,TGTGCCTCACAACTCGGACAGGAAGGTGGCTACACCTTC,CASQLGQEGGYTF
TRBJ1-6,TRBV18,TRBD1,few,TGTGCCAGCTCGGCAAACGCGGGACAGAGAAATTCACCCCTCCACTTT,CASSANAGQRNSPLHF
TRBJ2-3,TRBV5-1,.,few,TGCGCCAGCAGCTTGATTCCTAGGGGCGAAGATACGCAGTATTTT,CASSLIPRGEDTQYF
TRBJ2-5,TRBV5-6,TRBD2,few,TGTGCCAGCAGCTTGATCACTAGCGGGGGGGCTCGAGAGACCCAGTACTTC,CASSLITSGGARETQYF
TRBJ1-1,TRBV18,.,.,TGTGCCAGCTCCCTCGGGACATCTGGGAACACTGAAGCTTTCTTT,CASSLGTSGNTEAFF
TRBJ2-3,TRBV19,.,once,TGTGCCAGTAGCAGGGTAGCTGGGGGCCCAGATACGCAGTATTTT,CASSRVAGGPDTQYF
TRBJ2-2,TRBV27,TRBD1,.,TGTGCCAGCAGAGAGGGACAGGGCCGAACCGGGGAGCTGTTTTTT,CASREGQGRTGELFF
TRBJ2-5,TRBV6-6,TRBD2,few,TGTGCCGCGGGGAGGGGAGAGACCCAGTACTTC,CAAGRGETQYF
TRBJ2-3,TRBV5-1,TRBD1,few,TGCGCCAGCAGCTTGGGACAGGGGATGAGCACAGATACGCAGTATTTT,CASSLGQGMSTDTQYF
TRBJ1-1,TRBV19,TRBD1,.,TGTGCCAGTCGGGACAGGGGCTACACTGAAGCTTTCTTT,CASRDRGYTEAFF
TRBJ1-5,TRBV5-1,.,.,TGCGCCAGCAGCGGCGGACTGATGTACAGTCAGCCCCAGCATTTT,CASSGGLMYSQPQHF
TRBJ2-1,TRBV5-1,TRBD2,few,TGCGCCAGCGACAACTCACCTAGCGGGAGCGATGAGCAGTTCTTC,CASDNSPSGSDEQFF